This T cell receptor beta chain was documented in a study of beta chain features in type 1 diabetes. As for the study in general: Sorted cells numbering 107,917,701 were examined across all samples.

Germline V CDR1 and CDR2: SGHTA, FQGTGA. The length of the CDR3 is 13 residues. Between the trimmed V and J ends, which lost 4 bases and 7 bases, there was a span of 13 bases. In this sample, this clone turned up a few times. Its antigen remains unidentified. Expressed TCRB transcripts were sequenced because the entire RNA isolate underwent reverse transcription. Assay used: immunoSEQ multiplex PCR; TCRdb lists only in-frame clones, some missing. This sample carries 250,000 to 300,000 clones, approximately 8.1% of them seen once, and the ten largest clones take more than 1%. Researchers reported sorting CD4+ naive, central memory, regulatory and stem cell-like memory cells via CD45RO/CCR7/CD25/CD127/CD95/CD27. Study outcomes and limitations: Naive, central memory and Treg TCRB repertoires appeared more alike in patients than in healthy donors. Sequencing the cDNA could make cells with high TCR expression show up more than they should.

Specimen: central memory CD4+ T cells from blood. The V call is TRBV7-3, the J call TRBJ1-1; D remains ambiguous. The TCR was taken from a woman younger than 35 in good health. CDR3 amino acids: CASSSKPSFEAFF. CDR3 DNA: TGTGCCAGCAGCTCAAAACCCAGTTTTGAAGCTTTCTTT.